The next 25 T cell receptor beta chains were all read from a single sample in a study of blood T cell repertoires in COVID-19. Method: immunoSEQ multiplex PCR; TCRdb's copy keeps in-frame clones and lacks some. The table lists about 380,000 clones, 88% of them singletons. The sample consisted of PBMCs or T cells enriched from blood (not recorded which). Receptors were obtained from a young woman who had recovered from COVID-19.

This clone was found once. This chain connects TRBV5-5 to TRBJ1-1; 7 bases match TRBD1. V lost 5 bases and J lost 4; bases outside the gene matches: 14. CDR1 is SGHKS and CDR2 is YYEKEE in the germline V gene (reference sequence). The CDR3 runs 16 residues. The CDR3 is CASRTETGIGGTEAFF. CDR3 DNA: TGTGCCAGCAGGACGGAGACAGGGATCGGTGGCACTGAAGCTTTCTTT.

The chain combines TRBV7-2 with TRBJ1-6; 10 bases align to TRBD1. The CDR3 totals 17 residues. Germline V gives CDR1 SGHTA, CDR2 FQGNSA. J gave up 7 bases and V 2 bases, and 8 bases lay outside the gene matches. CDR3 residues: CASSLLPGTGENSPLHF. CDR3 nucleotides: TGTGCCAGCAGCTTACTACCCGGGACAGGGGAAAATTCACCCCTCCACTTT.

The J gene is TRBJ2-3, the V gene TRBV19; TRBD2 agrees at 11 bases. The V and J ends lost 4 bases and 4 bases, in that order; junction bases with no gene match: 7. Germline V gives CDR1 LNHDA, CDR2 SQIVND (reference sequence). This CDR3 is built from 16 residues. CDR3 region: CASSRSSGGKADTQYF. DNA for the CDR3: TGTGCCAGTAGTAGATCTAGCGGGGGGAAGGCAGATACGCAGTATTTT. Supplemented by reference TRBV19 and TRBJ2-3, the full variable domain reads DGGITQSPKYLFRKEGQNVTLSCEQNLNHDAMYWYRQDPGQGLRLIYYSQIVNDFQKGDIAEGYSVSREKKESFPLTVTSAQKNPTAFYLCASSRSSGGKADTQYFGPGTRLTVL.

The V call is TRBV28, the J call TRBJ1-3, with no clear D. Germline loops: CDR1 MDHEN, CDR2 SYDVKM. V dropped 4 bases and J dropped 4 bases, with 11 bases sitting between them. The CDR3 sequence is 14 residues long. The CDR3 loop reads CASSSLNTGNTIYF. CDR3 nucleotides: TGTGCCAGCAGTTCCCTTAACACCGGAAACACCATATATTTT.

This sequence joins TRBV7-9 and TRBJ2-6; possible D gene TRBD2, 6 bases. This CDR3 contains 16 residues. Trimming took 4 bases from V and 2 from J, leaving 12 bases between them. Germline lookup yields CDR1 SEHNR and CDR2 FQNEAQ (reference sequence). In nucleotides, the CDR3 is TGTGCCAGCAGCTGGTGGAGGGGCACTGGGGCCAACGTCCTGACTTTC. The encoded protein is CASSWWRGTGANVLTF.

The genes are TRBV9 and TRBJ1-4; 7 bases agree with TRBD1. V lost 0 bases and J lost 8; bases outside the gene matches: 7. The V gene's germline CDR1 is SGDLS and CDR2 YYNGEE. The CDR3 has 15 residues. The CDR3 region is CASSVGMGQKEKLFF. In DNA form, the CDR3 reads TGTGCCAGCAGCGTAGGCATGGGACAGAAGGAAAAACTGTTTTTT.

This clone was seen just once. The rearrangement links TRBV4-1 to TRBJ2-3; TRBD1 matches at 7 bases. The J segment lost 5 bases and the V segment lost 3 bases, leaving 14 bases of the junction unmatched. The CDR3 is 17 residues long. Looked up from germline, CDR1 is MGHRA and CDR2 is YSYEKL. CDR3 DNA sequence: TGCGCCAGCAGCCAGACATCAACTACAGGGGCGAAAGATACGCAGTATTTT. Translation gives CASSQTSTTGAKDTQYF.

This clone came up a few times. The rearrangement uses TRBV2 and TRBJ1-2; 10 bases match TRBD1. CDR1 and CDR2 (germline): SNHLY, FYNNEI. The CDR3 contains 13 residues. J was trimmed by 2 bases and V by 6 bases; bases with no gene match: 0. The CDR3 reads CASRGQGNYGYTF. CDR3 DNA sequence: TGTGCCAGCAGGGGACAGGGGAACTATGGCTACACCTTC.

The rearrangement joins TRBV3-1 (or the pseudogene TRBV3-2) to TRBJ2-1; TRBD2 agrees at 7 bases. Trimming removed 8 bases from V and 10 bases from J; junction bases left unmatched: 11. The CDR3 consists of 13 residues. CDR1 LGHDT and CDR2 YNNKEL come from the germline V gene (reference sequence). The CDR3 DNA reads TGTGCCAGCGGGAGGCCGGGGGGAAGAGAGCAGTTCTTC. It codes for CASGRPGGREQFF.

This clone was observed a single time. The rearrangement links TRBV28 to TRBJ2-1, with no clear D. With 0 bases removed from V and 9 bases from J, the gap between germline ends came to 12 bases. Germline V gives CDR1 MDHEN, CDR2 SYDVKM. CDR3 length: 14 amino acids. The DNA of the CDR3 is TGTGCCAGCAGTTTATGGCCGGAGACGGGTGAGCAGTTCTTC. This sequence encodes CASSLWPETGEQFF.

This clone was picked up a small number of times. The chain employs TRBV11-1 and TRBJ1-2; tentatively, D is TRBD1 (6 bases). Looked up from germline, CDR1 is SGHAT and CDR2 is FQDESV (reference sequence). V was shortened by 4 bases and J by 0 bases, with 15 bases between the two germline ends. The CDR3 is made up of 16 amino acids. The CDR3 reads CASSYTGTPTNYGYTF. The CDR3 DNA is TGTGCCAGCAGCTATACTGGGACACCTACTAACTATGGCTACACCTTC.

This chain joins TRBV6-1 and TRBJ2-1; the D is unclear. Trimming stripped 1 base from V and 4 bases from J, with 5 bases between. This CDR3 has 13 amino acids. Germline V gene sequence: CDR1 MNHNS, CDR2 SASEGT. The CDR3 region is CASSEGLYNEQFF. The CDR3, as DNA: TGTGCCAGCAGTGAAGGGCTTTACAATGAGCAGTTCTTC.

The chain couples TRBV4-2 to TRBJ2-6; unclear D gene. The germline V and J ends were trimmed by 0 bases and 0 bases, with 6 bases remaining between them. Germline CDR1 is LGHNA and CDR2 is YNFKEQ. CDR3 length: 16 residues. The CDR3 sequence is CASSQDLYSGANVLTF. In DNA form, the CDR3 reads TGTGCCAGCAGCCAAGATTTGTACTCTGGGGCCAACGTCCTGACTTTC.

This clone was seen only once. The rearrangement uses TRBV30 and TRBJ1-1; no reliable D call. The V gene lost 5 bases and the J gene lost 4 bases, with 14 bases spanning the gap. Germline V gene lookup returns CDR1 GTSNPN and CDR2 SVGIG (reference sequence). This CDR3 region has 13 residues. The CDR3 bases are TGTGCCTGGCTTGCCCGAGGGAGCACTGAAGCTTTCTTT. Protein: CAWLARGSTEAFF.

The V call is TRBV6-1, the J call TRBJ1-1; tentatively, D is TRBD1 (6 bases). V lost 0 bases and J 2 bases, leaving 13 bases between the germline ends. Germline V gene sequence: CDR1 MNHNS, CDR2 SASEGT. The CDR3 runs to 16 residues. The CDR3 bases are TGTGCCAGCAGTGAAGCTGGGCAGGGGTTTAACACTGAAGCTTTCTTT. It codes for CASSEAGQGFNTEAFF.

J is TRBJ2-3 and V is TRBV3-1 (or the pseudogene TRBV3-2), with 9 nucleotides matching TRBD2. The V gene end was trimmed by 1 base and the J gene end by 1 base; junction bases not matched to a gene: 9. From germline, CDR1 is LGHDT and CDR2 YNNKEL (reference sequence). The CDR3 extends over 18 amino acids. The chain's CDR3 is CASSQVSSGAPGTDTQYF. The DNA for the CDR3 is TGTGCCAGCAGCCAAGTCTCTAGCGGGGCACCCGGCACAGATACGCAGTATTTT.

This clone appeared a single time. Here the CDR3 DNA reads TGTGCCAGCAGCTTACCGGGGATGGGTGAAGCTTTCTTT. It specifies CASSLPGMGEAFF. The V call is TRBV7-3, the J call TRBJ1-1; D not certain. Per the germline V gene, CDR1 is SGHTA and CDR2 is FQGTGA. The CDR3 loop spans 13 amino acids. The V end was cut by 2 bases, the J end by 7 bases, with 11 bases between.

This clone came up once. The rearrangement joins TRBV12-3 or TRBV12-4 to TRBJ2-5, with D unclear. CDR3 length: 12 amino acids. V dropped 6 bases and J dropped 5 bases, with 10 bases sitting between them. The CDR3 sequence is CASSQDAETQYF. Here the CDR3 DNA reads TGTGCCAGCAGCCAGGATGCGGAGACCCAGTACTTC.

This chain uses TRBV9 with TRBJ2-1; possible D gene TRBD2, 6 bases. This CDR3 contains 17 residues. The germline V gene has CDR1 SGDLS and CDR2 YYNGEE. Trimming removed 1 base from V and 0 bases from J, with 14 bases in between. The CDR3 DNA follows: TGTGCCAGCAGCGTACTCGGGGGACTGAGCTCCTACAATGAGCAGTTCTTC. The encoded protein is CASSVLGGLSSYNEQFF.

This chain joins TRBV7-3 and TRBJ1-1; D unresolved. Germline assignment: CDR1 SGHTA and CDR2 FQGTGA. This CDR3 has 13 amino acids. Trimming took 3 bases from V and 1 from J, leaving 6 bases between them. CDR3 nucleotides: TGTGCCAGCAGCTTCGCAGAGAACACTGAAGCTTTCTTT. Its protein product is CASSFAENTEAFF.

Concerning this clone: The same CDR3 can be traced to other DNA sequences in this sample. J is TRBJ2-5 and V is TRBV7-3; TRBD2 matches 9 bases. The J segment lost 5 bases and the V segment lost 2 bases, leaving 3 bases of the junction unmatched. The germline gives CDR1 SGHTA, CDR2 FQGTGA. The CDR3 is 14 amino acids. This chain's CDR3 is CASSLAGGPETQYF. As DNA, the CDR3 is TGTGCCAGCAGCTTAGCGGGGGGGCCCGAGACCCAGTACTTC.

The chain couples TRBV30 to TRBJ1-6; no firm D call. Between the trimmed V and J ends, which lost 5 bases and 8 bases, there was a span of 25 bases. This CDR3 has 17 amino acids. Germline values: CDR1 GTSNPN, CDR2 SVGIG (reference sequence). The CDR3 spells CAWRSGKFLLSDSPLHF. The CDR3 DNA is TGTGCCTGGCGATCCGGGAAGTTCCTCTTATCGGATTCACCCCTCCACTTT. Drawing the rest from reference TRBV30 and TRBJ1-6, the complete variable domain is SQTIHQWPATLVQPVGSPLSLECTVEGTSNPNLYWYRQAAGRGLQLLFYSVGIGQISSEVPQNLSASRPQDRQFILSSKKLLLSDSGFYLCAWRSGKFLLSDSPLHFGNGTRLTVT.

This chain joins TRBV5-1 and TRBJ1-6; D gene uncertain. Germline lookup yields CDR1 SGHRS and CDR2 YFSETQ. Between the trimmed V and J ends, which lost 6 bases and 10 bases, there was a span of 17 bases. The CDR3 has 14 amino acids. The CDR3 region is CASTQDGSGSPLHF. CDR3 nucleotides: TGCGCCAGCACCCAGGACGGCAGCGGATCACCCCTCCACTTT.

V usage is TRBV7-2 and J usage is TRBJ2-7, with D possibly being TRBD1 (6 bases). CDR3 length: 16 amino acids. Germline loops: CDR1 SGHTA, CDR2 FQGNSA. Trimming pared 0 bases from V and 5 bases from J, leaving 17 bases between. CDR3 loop: CASSLAPTGSGHEQYF. CDR3 in DNA: TGTGCCAGCAGCTTAGCTCCAACAGGGAGTGGCCACGAGCAGTACTTC.

The chain carries TRBV10-1 and TRBJ2-7; a possible D gene is TRBD2 (6 bases). The V and J ends lost 3 bases and 6 bases respectively, with 6 bases between them. Germline assignment: CDR1 WNHNN and CDR2 SYGVQD (reference sequence). CDR3 size: 11 residues. The CDR3 protein is CASSDGGEQYF. CDR3 nucleotide sequence: TGCGCCAGCAGTGACGGGGGCGAGCAGTACTTC.